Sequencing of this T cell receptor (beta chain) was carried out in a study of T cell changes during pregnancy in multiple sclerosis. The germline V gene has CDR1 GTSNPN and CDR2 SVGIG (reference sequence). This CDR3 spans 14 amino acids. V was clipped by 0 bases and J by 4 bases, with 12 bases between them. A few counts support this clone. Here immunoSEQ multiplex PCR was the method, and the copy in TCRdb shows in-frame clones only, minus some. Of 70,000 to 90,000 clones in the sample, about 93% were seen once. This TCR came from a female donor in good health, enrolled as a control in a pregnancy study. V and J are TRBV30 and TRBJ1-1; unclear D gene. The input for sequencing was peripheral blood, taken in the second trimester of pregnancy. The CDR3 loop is CAWSVGRVRTEAFF. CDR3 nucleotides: TGTGCCTGGAGTGTGGGGAGGGTTCGCACTGAAGCTTTCTTT.